This TCR beta chain was obtained from a study of cytomegalovirus exposure and HLA in healthy donors. It was with 60 Vbeta and 13 Jbeta primers that the PCR ran. The assay was immunoSEQ multiplex PCR, and TCRdb's table has in-frame clones only and misses some. This table has approximately 50,000 clones, 80% appearing once. General observations from the study: CMV serostatus was the sole immune exposure information available. In a later analysis, an Asian-associated ancestry cluster reportedly showed fewer N-insertions than the 666-donor mean. Analysis performed later found 15,000 or so TCR beta sequences associated with HLA alleles at 0.05 false discovery rate. Presence/absence analyses assumed roughly uniform sequencing depth across donors, which may not hold.

Notes on this clone: Antigen specificity is unknown. Likely a read error: the CDR3 ends without its conserved phenylalanine or tryptophan.

J gave up 0 bases and V 2 bases, and 2 bases lay outside the gene matches. The V gene's germline CDR1 is MNHEY and CDR2 SVGAGI. The CDR3 length is 15 residues. This chain connects TRBV6-5 to TRBJ2-7; 9 nucleotides agree with TRBD1. The receptor was isolated from a man aged 25 to 45 in good health and CMV-seropositive. The sequenced sample was PBMCs. The CDR3 sequence: CASSYQTGGSYEQYL. CDR3 coding DNA: TGTGCCAGCAGTTACCAGACAGGGGGCTCCTACGAGCAGTACCTC.